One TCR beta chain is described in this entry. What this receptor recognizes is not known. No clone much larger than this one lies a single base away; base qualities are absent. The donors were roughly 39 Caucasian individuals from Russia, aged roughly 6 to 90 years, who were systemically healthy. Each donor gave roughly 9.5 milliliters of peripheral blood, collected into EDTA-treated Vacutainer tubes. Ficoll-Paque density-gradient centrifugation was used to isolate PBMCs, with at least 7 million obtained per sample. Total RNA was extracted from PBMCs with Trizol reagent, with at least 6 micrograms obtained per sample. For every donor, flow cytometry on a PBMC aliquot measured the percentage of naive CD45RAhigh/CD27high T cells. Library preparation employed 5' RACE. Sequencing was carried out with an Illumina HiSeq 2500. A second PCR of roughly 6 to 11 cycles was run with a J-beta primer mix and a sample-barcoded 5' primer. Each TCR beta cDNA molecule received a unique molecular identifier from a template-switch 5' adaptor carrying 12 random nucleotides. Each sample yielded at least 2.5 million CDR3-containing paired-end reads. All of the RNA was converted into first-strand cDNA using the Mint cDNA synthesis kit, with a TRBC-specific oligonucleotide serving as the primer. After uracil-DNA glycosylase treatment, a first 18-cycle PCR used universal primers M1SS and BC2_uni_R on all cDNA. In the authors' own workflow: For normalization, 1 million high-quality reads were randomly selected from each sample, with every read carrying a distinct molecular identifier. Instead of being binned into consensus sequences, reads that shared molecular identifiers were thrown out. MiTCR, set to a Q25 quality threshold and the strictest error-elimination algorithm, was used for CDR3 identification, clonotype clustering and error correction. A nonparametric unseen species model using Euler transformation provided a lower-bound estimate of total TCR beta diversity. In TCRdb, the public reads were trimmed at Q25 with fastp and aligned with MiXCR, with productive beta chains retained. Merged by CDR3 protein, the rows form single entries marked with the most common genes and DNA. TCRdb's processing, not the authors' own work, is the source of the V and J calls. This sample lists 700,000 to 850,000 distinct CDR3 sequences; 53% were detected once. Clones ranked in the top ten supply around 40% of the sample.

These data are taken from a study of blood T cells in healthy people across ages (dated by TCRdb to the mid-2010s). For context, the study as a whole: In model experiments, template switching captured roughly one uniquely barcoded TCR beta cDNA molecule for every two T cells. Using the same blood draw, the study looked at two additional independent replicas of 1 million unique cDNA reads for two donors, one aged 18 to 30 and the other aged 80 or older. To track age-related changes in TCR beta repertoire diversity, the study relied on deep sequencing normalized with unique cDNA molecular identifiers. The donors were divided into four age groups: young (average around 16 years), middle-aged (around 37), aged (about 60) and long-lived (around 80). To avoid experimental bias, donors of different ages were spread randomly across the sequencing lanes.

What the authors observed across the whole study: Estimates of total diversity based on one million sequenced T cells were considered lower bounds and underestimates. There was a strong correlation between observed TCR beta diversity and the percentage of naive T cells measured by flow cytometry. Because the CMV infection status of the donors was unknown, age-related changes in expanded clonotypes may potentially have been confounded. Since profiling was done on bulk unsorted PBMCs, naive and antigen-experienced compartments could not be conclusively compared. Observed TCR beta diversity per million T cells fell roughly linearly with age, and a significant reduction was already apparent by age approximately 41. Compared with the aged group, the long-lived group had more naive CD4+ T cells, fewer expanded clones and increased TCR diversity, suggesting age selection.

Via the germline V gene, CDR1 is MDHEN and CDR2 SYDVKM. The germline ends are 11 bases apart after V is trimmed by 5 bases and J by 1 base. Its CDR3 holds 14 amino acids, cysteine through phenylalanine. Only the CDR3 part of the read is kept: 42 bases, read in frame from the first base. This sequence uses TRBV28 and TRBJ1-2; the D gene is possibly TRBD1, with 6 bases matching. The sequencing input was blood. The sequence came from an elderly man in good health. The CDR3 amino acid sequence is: CASSQGQINYGYTF. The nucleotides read TGTGCCAGCAGTCAGGGACAAATTAACTATGGCTACACCTTC.